These T cell receptor beta chains were read from a single sample in a study of T cells in Graves' hyperthyroidism and ophthalmopathy. TCRdb fed the multiplex PCR reads into MiXCR, producing one record per CDR3 protein. Among 350,000 or so distinct CDR3 sequences listed, about 15% were seen once. Sample: blood. These receptors originate from a woman younger than 45 with Graves' hyperthyroidism that later progressed to Graves' ophthalmopathy. Each CDR3 is given with its conserved first and last residue. Fields, in order: V gene, CDR3 length, J gene, D gene, clone size, CDR3 protein, CDR3 DNA. D genes are given only for firm matches. The listing skips clone size in some rows; elsewhere it reads once, few, many or a size class.

TRBV11-2,13,TRBJ1-1,.,many,CASSTGQNTEAFF,TGTGCCAGCAGCACCGGACAGAACACTGAAGCTTTCTTT
TRBV5-1,15,TRBJ2-3,TRBD1,many,CASSPDGTGGRTQYF,TGCGCCAGCAGCCCGGACGGGACAGGGGGGCGTACGCAGTATTTT
TRBV20-1,15,TRBJ2-7,TRBD2,many,CSARHLAGSPYEQYF,TGCAGTGCTAGGCATCTAGCGGGTTCCCCCTACGAGCAGTACTTC
TRBV7-9,14,TRBJ2-7,TRBD1,.,CASSGDRGPYEQYF,TGTGCCAGCAGCGGGGACAGGGGTCCCTACGAGCAGTACTTC
TRBV3-1,17,TRBJ2-7,TRBD2,.,CASSQTHPLAPPYEQYF,TGTGCCAGCAGCCAAACCCACCCACTAGCGCCTCCCTACGAGCAGTACTTC
TRBV6-1,15,TRBJ1-1,.,many,CASSESWGQNTEAFF,TGTGCCAGCAGTGAATCATGGGGTCAGAACACTGAAGCTTTCTTT
TRBV10-3,13,TRBJ1-4,.,.,CASRSTGSEKLFF,TGTGCCTCTCGGTCCACTGGAAGTGAAAAACTGTTTTTT
TRBV27,20,TRBJ2-3,TRBD2,many,CASRPLPGTSGEYSTDTQYF,TGTGCCAGCAGGCCCCTCCCCGGGACTAGCGGGGAATATAGCACAGATACGCAGTATTTT
TRBV19,13,TRBJ2-7,.,.,CASSIVGVSEQYF,TGTGCCAGTAGTATCGTAGGAGTTTCCGAGCAGTACTTC
TRBV20-1,15,TRBJ1-1,.,few,CSASGPGGRYTEAFF,TGCAGTGCTAGCGGGCCTGGGGGCCGGTACACTGAAGCTTTCTTT
TRBV7-3,20,TRBJ2-2,TRBD1,.,CASSPEEFRDRGTSAGELFF,TGTGCCAGCAGCCCAGAGGAGTTCAGGGACAGGGGGACCTCCGCCGGGGAGCTGTTTTTT
TRBV19,23,TRBJ2-2,TRBD2,.,CASSKISLAGGSAYRSHTGELFF,TGTGCCAGTTCTAAAATTAGTCTAGCGGGAGGTTCGGCGTATCGTAGTCACACCGGGGAGCTGTTTTTT
TRBV28,14,TRBJ1-2,.,many,CASSLQGAGLGYTF,TGTGCCAGCAGTTTACAAGGGGCAGGCCTTGGCTACACCTTC
TRBV9,15,TRBJ1-1,.,.,CASSAQGRMNTEAFF,TGTGCCAGCAGCGCCCAGGGGCGTATGAACACTGAAGCTTTCTTT
TRBV19,16,TRBJ2-2,.,many,CASQSITVSNTGELFF,TGTGCCAGTCAAAGCATAACAGTTTCGAACACCGGGGAGCTGTTTTTT
TRBV27,14,TRBJ1-1,.,many,CASRHNWGNTEAFF,TGTGCCAGCAGGCACAACTGGGGAAACACTGAAGCTTTCTTT
TRBV2,14,TRBJ2-7,TRBD2,.,CASVTSGSSYEQYF,TGTGCCAGCGTTACTAGCGGGAGCTCCTACGAGCAGTACTTC
TRBV6-1,13,TRBJ1-2,.,many,CASSPDRFYGYTF,TGTGCCAGCAGTCCTGACAGGTTCTATGGCTACACCTTC
TRBV19,15,TRBJ1-5,.,few,CASSIDRGRNQPQHF,TGTGCCAGTAGTATAGATCGGGGACGCAATCAGCCCCAGCATTTT
TRBV14,14,TRBJ2-1,.,.,CASSQGTTRNEQFF,TGTGCCAGCAGCCAAGGAACAACTCGCAATGAGCAGTTCTTC
TRBV20-1,14,TRBJ1-5,TRBD1,many,CSARVDRGNQPQHF,TGCAGTGCTAGAGTAGACAGGGGCAATCAGCCCCAGCATTTT
TRBV29-1,12,TRBJ2-5,.,few,CSVVGVFETQYF,TGCAGCGTTGTTGGGGTGTTCGAGACCCAGTACTTC
TRBV28,14,TRBJ2-1,TRBD1,.,CADPGQGAQNEQFF,TGTGCCGACCCGGGACAGGGGGCGCAGAATGAGCAGTTCTTC
TRBV27,16,TRBJ2-7,.,many,CASSLNAAGISYEQYF,TGTGCCAGCAGTTTAAATGCCGCAGGGATCTCCTACGAGCAGTACTTC
TRBV5-6,16,TRBJ1-5,.,once,CASSLFVGQGNQPQHF,TGTGCCAGCAGCTTGTTCGTGGGACAAGGTAATCAGCCCCAGCATTTT
TRBV29-1,14,TRBJ1-2,.,many,CSVEMARANYGYTF,TGCAGCGTTGAAATGGCCAGAGCTAACTATGGCTACACCTTC